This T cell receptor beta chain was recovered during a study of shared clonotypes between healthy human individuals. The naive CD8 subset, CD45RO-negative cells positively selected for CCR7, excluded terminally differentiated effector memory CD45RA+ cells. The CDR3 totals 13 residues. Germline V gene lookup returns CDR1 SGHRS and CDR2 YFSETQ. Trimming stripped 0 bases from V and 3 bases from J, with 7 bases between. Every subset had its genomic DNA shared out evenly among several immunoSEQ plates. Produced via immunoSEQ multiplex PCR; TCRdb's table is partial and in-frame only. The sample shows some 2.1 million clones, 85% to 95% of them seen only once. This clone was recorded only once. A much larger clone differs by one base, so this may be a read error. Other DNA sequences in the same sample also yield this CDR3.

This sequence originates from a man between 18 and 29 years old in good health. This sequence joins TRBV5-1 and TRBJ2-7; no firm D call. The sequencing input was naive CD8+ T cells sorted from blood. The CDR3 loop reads CASSLGHGYEQYF. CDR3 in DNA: TGCGCCAGCAGCTTGGGACACGGCTACGAGCAGTACTTC.